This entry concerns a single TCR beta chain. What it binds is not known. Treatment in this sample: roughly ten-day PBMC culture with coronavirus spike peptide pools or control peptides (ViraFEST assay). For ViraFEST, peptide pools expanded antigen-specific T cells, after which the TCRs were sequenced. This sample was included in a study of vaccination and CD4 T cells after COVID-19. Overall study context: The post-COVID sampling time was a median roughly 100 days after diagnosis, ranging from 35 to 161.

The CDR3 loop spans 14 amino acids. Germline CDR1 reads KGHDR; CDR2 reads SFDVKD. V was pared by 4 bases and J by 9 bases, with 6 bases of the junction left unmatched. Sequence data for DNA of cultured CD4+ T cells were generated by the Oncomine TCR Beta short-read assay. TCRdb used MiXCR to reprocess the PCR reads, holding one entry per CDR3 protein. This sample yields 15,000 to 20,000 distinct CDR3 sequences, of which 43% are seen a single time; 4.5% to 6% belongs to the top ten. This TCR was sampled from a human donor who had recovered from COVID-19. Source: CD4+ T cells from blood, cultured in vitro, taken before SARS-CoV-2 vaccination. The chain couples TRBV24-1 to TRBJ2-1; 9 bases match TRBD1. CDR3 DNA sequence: TGTGCCACCAGTGACTCCGACAGGGGGGCTGAGCAGTTCTTC. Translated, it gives CATSDSDRGAEQFF.